This T cell receptor beta chain was retrieved from a study of T cell repertoires in cytomegalovirus infection. Across the whole study: In public TCR beta signatures, there were indications of both CMV infection and matching HLA type. Study-wide results and limits: Ex vivo responses were dominated by HLA-C-restricted CMV-specific TCR beta clonotypes.

Points on this clonotype: The antigen is unknown.

One entry per CDR3 protein, called by TCRdb with MiXCR from the reads. The repertoire holds fewer than 1,000,000 distinct CDR3 sequences, with around 32% as singletons. Germline loops: CDR1 MNHEY, CDR2 SMNVEV (reference sequence). The length of the CDR3 is 14 residues. Trimming shortened V by 2 bases and J by 2 bases, and 4 bases separated the two germline ends. The source material was cultured CD8+ T cells from PBMCs, sampled from culture after CMV antigen stimulation. This receptor was identified in a human donor in good health (CMV status not recorded). Some clones in this sample may be carry-over from other donors' samples. The rearrangement uses TRBV27 and TRBJ1-6, with D unresolved. CDR3 loop: CASSLGTYNSPLHF. The CDR3 DNA is TGTGCCAGCAGTTTAGGAACCTATAATTCACCCCTCCACTTT.